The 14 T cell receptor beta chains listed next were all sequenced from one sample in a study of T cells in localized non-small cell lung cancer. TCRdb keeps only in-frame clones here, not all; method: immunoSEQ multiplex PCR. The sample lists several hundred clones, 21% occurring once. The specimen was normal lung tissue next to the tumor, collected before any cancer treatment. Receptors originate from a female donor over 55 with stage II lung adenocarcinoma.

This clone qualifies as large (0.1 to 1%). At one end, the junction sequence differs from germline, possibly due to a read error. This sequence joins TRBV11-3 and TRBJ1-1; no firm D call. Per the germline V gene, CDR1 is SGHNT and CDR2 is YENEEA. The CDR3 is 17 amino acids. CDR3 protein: CARSLKGANGKDTEAFF. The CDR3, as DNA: TGTGCCAGAAGCTTAAAGGGAGCGAATGGTAAGGACACTGAAGCTTTCTTT.

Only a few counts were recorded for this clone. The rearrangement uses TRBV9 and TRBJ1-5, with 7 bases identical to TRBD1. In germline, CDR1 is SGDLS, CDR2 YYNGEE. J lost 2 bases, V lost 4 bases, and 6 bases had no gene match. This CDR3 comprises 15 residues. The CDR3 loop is CASSPGQERNQPQHF. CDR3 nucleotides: TGTGCCAGCAGCCCCGGACAGGAGCGCAATCAGCCCCAGCATTTT.

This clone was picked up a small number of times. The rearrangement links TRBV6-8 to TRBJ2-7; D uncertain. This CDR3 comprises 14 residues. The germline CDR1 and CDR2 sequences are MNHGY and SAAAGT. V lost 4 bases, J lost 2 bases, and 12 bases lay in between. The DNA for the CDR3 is TGTGCCAGCAGTTTCCTTAGTGGGGCCTACGAGCAGTACTTC. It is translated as CASSFLSGAYEQYF.

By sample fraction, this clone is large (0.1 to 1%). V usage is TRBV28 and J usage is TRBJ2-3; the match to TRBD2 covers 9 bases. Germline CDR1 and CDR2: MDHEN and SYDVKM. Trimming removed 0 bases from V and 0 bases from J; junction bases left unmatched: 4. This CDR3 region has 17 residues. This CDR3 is CASSLWASGTSTDTQYF. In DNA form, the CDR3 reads TGTGCCAGCAGTTTATGGGCTAGCGGGACTAGCACAGATACGCAGTATTTT.

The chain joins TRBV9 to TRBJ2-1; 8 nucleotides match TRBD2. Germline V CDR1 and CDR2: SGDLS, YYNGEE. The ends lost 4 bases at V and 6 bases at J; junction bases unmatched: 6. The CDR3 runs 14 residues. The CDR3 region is CASSPGTSGNEQFF. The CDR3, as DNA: TGTGCCAGCAGCCCGGGGACTAGTGGCAATGAGCAGTTCTTC.

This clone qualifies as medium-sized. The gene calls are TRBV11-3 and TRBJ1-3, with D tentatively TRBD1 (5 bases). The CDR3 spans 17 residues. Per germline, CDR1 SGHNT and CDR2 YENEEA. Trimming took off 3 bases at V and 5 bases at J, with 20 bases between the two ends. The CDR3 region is CASSFGGLVFGRNTIYF. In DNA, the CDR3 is TGTGCCAGCAGCTTTGGGGGATTGGTCTTCGGAAGAAACACCATATATTTT. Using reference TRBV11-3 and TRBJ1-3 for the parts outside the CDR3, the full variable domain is EAGVVQSPRYKIIEKKQPVAFWCNPISGHNTLYWYLQNLGQGPELLIRYENEEAVDDSQLPKDRFSAERLKGVDSTLKIQPAELGDSAVYLCASSFGGLVFGRNTIYFGEGSWLTVV.

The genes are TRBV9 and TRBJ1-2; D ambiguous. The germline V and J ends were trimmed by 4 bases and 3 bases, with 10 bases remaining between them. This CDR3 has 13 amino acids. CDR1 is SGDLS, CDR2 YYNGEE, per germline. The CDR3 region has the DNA TGTGCCAGCAGCCTGGGAAGGGACTATGGCTACACCTTC. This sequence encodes CASSLGRDYGYTF.

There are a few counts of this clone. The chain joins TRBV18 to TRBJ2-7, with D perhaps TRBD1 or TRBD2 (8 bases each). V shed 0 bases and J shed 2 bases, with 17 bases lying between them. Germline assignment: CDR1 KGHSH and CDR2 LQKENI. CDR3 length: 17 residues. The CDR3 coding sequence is TGTGCCAGCTCACCACCCCGGGGGGGGACAGGACCCTACGAGCAGTACTTC. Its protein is CASSPPRGGTGPYEQYF.

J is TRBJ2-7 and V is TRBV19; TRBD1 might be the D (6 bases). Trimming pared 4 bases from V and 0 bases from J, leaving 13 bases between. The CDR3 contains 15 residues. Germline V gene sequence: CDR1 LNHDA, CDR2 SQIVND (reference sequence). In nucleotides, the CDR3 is TGTGCCAGTAGTAACGATGGACAGAGCTCCTACGAGCAGTACTTC. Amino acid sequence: CASSNDGQSSYEQYF.

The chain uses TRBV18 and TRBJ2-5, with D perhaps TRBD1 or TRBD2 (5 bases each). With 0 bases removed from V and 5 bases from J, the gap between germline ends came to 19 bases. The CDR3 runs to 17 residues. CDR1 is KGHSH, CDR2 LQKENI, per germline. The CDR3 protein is CASSPPRTRVGAETQYF. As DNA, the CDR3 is TGTGCCAGCTCACCACCGAGGACACGAGTCGGGGCGGAGACCCAGTACTTC.

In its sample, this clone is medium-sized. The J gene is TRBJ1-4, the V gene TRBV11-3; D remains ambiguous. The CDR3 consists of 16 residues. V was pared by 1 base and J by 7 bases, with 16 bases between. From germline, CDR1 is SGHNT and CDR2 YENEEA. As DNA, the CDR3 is TGTGCCAGCAGCTTAGGGGGTTCCCTCGGAGGTGAAAAACTGTTTTTT. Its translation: CASSLGGSLGGEKLFF.

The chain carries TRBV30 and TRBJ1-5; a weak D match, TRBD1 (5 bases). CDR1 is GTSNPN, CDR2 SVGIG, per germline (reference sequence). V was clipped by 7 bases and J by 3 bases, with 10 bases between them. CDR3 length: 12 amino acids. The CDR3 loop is CAFRQNNQPQHF. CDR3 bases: TGTGCCTTCAGACAGAACAATCAGCCCCAGCATTTT.

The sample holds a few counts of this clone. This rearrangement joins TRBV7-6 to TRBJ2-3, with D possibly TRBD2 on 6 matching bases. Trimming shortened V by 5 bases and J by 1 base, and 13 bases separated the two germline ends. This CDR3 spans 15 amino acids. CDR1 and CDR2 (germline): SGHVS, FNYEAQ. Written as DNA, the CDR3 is TGTGCCAGCAGCGCGGAGGGGCACGGCACAGATACGCAGTATTTT. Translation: CASSAEGHGTDTQYF.

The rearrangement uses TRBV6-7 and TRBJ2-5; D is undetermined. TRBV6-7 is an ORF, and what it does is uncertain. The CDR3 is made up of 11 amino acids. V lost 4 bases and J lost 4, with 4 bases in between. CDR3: CASSSTETQYF. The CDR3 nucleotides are TGTGCCAGCAGTTCGACAGAGACCCAGTACTTC.